This T cell receptor (beta chain) is from a study of cytomegalovirus exposure and HLA in healthy donors. Germline CDR1 SQVTM, CDR2 ANQGSEA. With 0 bases clipped from V and 9 bases from J, the junction kept 17 bases outside the gene matches. The CDR3 contains 17 residues. The study ran its PCR with 60 Vbeta and 13 Jbeta primers. Some clones are missing from TCRdb's copy, which holds only in-frame ones; the method was immunoSEQ multiplex PCR. Of 96,000 or so clones in the sample, roughly 79% were seen once. Material: PBMCs. This receptor was obtained from a woman aged 70-85 years in good health and CMV-seropositive. The chain recombines TRBV29-1 with TRBJ2-5; 9 positions match TRBD1. CDR3 protein: CSVEDKSQQGALEAQYF. Written as DNA, the CDR3 is TGCAGCGTTGAAGATAAGAGTCAACAGGGGGCTTTGGAGGCCCAGTACTTC.